The clone carrying this T cell receptor (beta chain) was recorded many times. Its antigen is unidentified. A second PCR, run for 7 to 11 cycles, used a sample-barcoded 5' primer plus a J-beta primer mix. TCRdb itself ran the 5' RACE reads through MiXCR, one entry per CDR3 protein. The top ten hold approximately 2.1% of the sample, which has over 1,500,000 distinct CDR3 sequences, roughly 49% seen once. Donors each provided roughly 9.6 milliliters of peripheral blood. This sample is drawn from a study of blood T cells in healthy people across ages. Overall study findings and caveats: Donors of long life had a larger count of naive CD4+ cells and greater diversity than aged donors.

CDR1 is SQVTM, CDR2 ANQGSEA, per germline. Unmatched junction bases numbered 10, after V lost 7 bases and J lost 3 bases. This CDR3 has 14 amino acids. This TCR came from a woman between 35 and 50 years old in good health. This rearrangement joins TRBV29-1 to TRBJ2-7; TRBD2 aligns across 9 bases. Sequenced sample: blood. In nucleotides, the CDR3 is TGCAGCGCCTTATACGGTAGCGGGGGCTACGAGCAGTACTTC. This gives the protein CSALYGSGGYEQYF.